Below, one T cell receptor beta chain is given with its context. The sample comes from a study of blood T cell repertoires in COVID-19. Study background: Acute-phase and convalescent COVID-19 samples originated in the United States, Italy and Spain. PBMCs, B-cell-depleted T cells, or T cells provided the cDNA or gDNA that made up the material.

Per germline, CDR1 LGHDT and CDR2 YNNKEL (reference sequence). Trimming took off 4 bases at V and 4 bases at J, with 10 bases between the two ends. The CDR3 loop spans 13 amino acids. In the original analysis: Counts of nucleated cells, estimated from reference gene primer amplification, were obtained. Repertoires were generated with immunoSEQ multiplex PCR, while TCRdb's copy carries only in-frame clones and drops some. That table supplies the V and J calls and clone size; D and trimming were determined from the DNA. This table has around 200,000 clones, 88% appearing once. The chain has TRBV3-1 (or the pseudogene TRBV3-2) and TRBJ1-1; D may be TRBD1 (6 bases). This receptor was identified in a man younger than 30 with active or convalescent COVID-19. The sample comprised peripheral blood. DNA of the CDR3: TGTGCCAGCAGCCGGACAGCTCCCACTGAAGCTTTCTTT. Translating gives CASSRTAPTEAFF.